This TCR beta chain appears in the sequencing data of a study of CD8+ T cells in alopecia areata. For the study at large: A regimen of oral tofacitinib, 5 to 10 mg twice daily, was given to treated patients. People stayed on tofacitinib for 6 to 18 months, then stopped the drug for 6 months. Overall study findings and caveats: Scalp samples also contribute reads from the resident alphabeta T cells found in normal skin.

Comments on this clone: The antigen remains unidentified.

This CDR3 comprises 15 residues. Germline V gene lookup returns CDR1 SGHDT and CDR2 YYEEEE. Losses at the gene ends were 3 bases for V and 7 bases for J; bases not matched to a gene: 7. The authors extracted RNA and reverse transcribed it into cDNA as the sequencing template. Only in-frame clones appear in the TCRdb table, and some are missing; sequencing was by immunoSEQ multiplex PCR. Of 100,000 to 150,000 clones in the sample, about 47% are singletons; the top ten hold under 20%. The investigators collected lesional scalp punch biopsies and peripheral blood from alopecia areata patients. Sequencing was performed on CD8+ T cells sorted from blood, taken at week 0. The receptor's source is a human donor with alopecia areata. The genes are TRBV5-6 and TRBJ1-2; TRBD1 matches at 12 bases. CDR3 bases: TGTGCCAGCAGCTCCGGGACAGGGGGCTACGGTGGCTACACCTTC. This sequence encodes CASSSGTGGYGGYTF.